This T cell receptor beta chain was sequenced during a study of identical twins (dated by TCRdb to 2016 to 2018). Regarding the research as a whole: The study deep-sequenced TCR alpha and beta repertoires from monozygotic twins, unrelated adults of various ages and cord blood to test whether fetal clonotypes persist. Replicate twin experiments were performed at different times using different library preparation protocols to rule out contamination.

The germline V gene gives CDR1 as ENHRY and CDR2 as SYGVKD. From the cysteine through the phenylalanine, the CDR3 covers 13 amino acids. The sequence is cut down to CDR3 DNA, 39 bases in frame from base 1. The trim is 4 bases for V and 1 base for J, with a gap of 7 bases between the germline ends. Every donor in the study was a healthy Caucasian. Three pairs of female monozygotic twins, all aged roughly 18 to 29 years, were included in the twin cohort. The RNA used for TCR libraries was isolated from peripheral blood mononuclear cells. Turning to this clonotype: Its antigen has not been determined. One base away there is no much larger clone; base qualities are not given.

Beyond this particular receptor, the publication reports: Because the same donors could not be followed over many years, the conclusions depended on cross-sectional statistical analysis. Abundant cord blood beta clonotypes carried fewer insertions; young adult naive repertoires showed a weaker similar trend, while memory repertoires showed none. In beta out-of-frame sequences, excess twin sharing was weaker, because having fewer shared sequences lowered the signal-to-noise ratio. Invariant T cells such as MAIT and iNKT could partly confound zero-insertion analyses, although diverse VJ usage argued against such confounding for most clonotypes. In monozygotic twins, recombination models systematically underestimated out-of-frame TCR alpha sharing, but the models matched the sharing seen between unrelated individuals. Compared with coincidental sharing between unrelated individuals, out-of-frame TCR alpha sequences shared between twins had an excess of sequences with low generation probability.

The protocol used for the library was 5' RACE. TCRdb names Illumina HiSeq 2000 as the instrument used. Template switching introduced a universal primer binding site; the final cDNA contained a unique molecular identifier, enabling accurate counting of TCR cDNA molecules. Specific primers in the conserved constant-segment region were used to synthesize first-strand cDNA for TCR alpha and beta chains. Each cDNA library was double barcoded, with a SMART-Mk sample barcode plus Illumina barcodes, to control for contamination. TruSeq adapter sequences, together with Illumina sample barcodes, were added in two successive PCR steps. The Illumina HiSeq platform was used with custom primers to sequence TCR alpha and beta cDNA libraries. The study's processing was this. MiGEC processed the raw reads to extract unique molecular identifiers, while MiXCR was used to determine the CDR3 positions. Recombination models were inferred per individual with the repgenHMM and IGoR tools using an EM algorithm. Shared clonotype analysis was performed with the tcR package in R, normalizing sharing by the product of cloneset sizes. To study raw recombination without the effects of thymic and clonal selection, out-of-frame nonproductive sequences were analyzed. TCRdb reprocessed the public reads (quality trimming at Q25 with fastp, clone calling with MiXCR) and kept in-frame beta chains. When rows share a CDR3 protein, they turn into one entry using the most common DNA and genes. TCRdb's processing, not the study's, gives the V and J calls here. The sample data list roughly 770,000 distinct CDR3 sequences, and about 20% of these were observed just once. The ten top clones hold about an eighth of the sample.

In addition, the sample was reused for a study of T cells expressing NK-cell markers. The second study's authors report: Three sorted T-cell subsets (CD3+CD56+NKG2C+, CD3+CD56+NKG2C- and CD3+CD56-NKG2C+) from fewer than 10 donors had their TCR beta-chain repertoires profiled. Seven of the eight sequenced donors were HCMV-seropositive and one was HCMV-seronegative. To restrict sorting to alphabetaTCR-expressing T cells, an anti-gammadeltaTCR antibody was added in several experiments. For more than 5 donors, the dominant CD3+CD56+NKG2C+ clonotypes were among the top 10 CD8+ clonotypes and accounted for 1.0-7.0% of CD8+ T cells. Those dominant clonotypes were again the most abundant among CD3+CD56-NKG2C+ cells in a handful of donors, at roughly 28.3-65%. Whether the expanded NKG2C-expressing T cell clones were specific for HCMV antigens was left unclear. The study sequenced eight donors, all healthy volunteers chosen at random: three men and five women. HCMV serostatus was determined by detecting HCMV-specific IgG in serum with a commercial ELISA kit. For more than five donors, bulk peripheral blood T-cell repertoires were additionally sequenced from unsorted PBMC. Reads were demultiplexed and grouped by UMI with MIGEC, and clonotypes were assembled and quantified with MiTCR. Only TCR cDNA sequences supported by at least two reads were kept to exclude erroneous sequences. The tcR package was used for downstream repertoire analysis, and clonotypes were matched across fractions by CDR3 nucleotide sequence plus V segment. VDJmatch was used to annotate antigen specificity against VDJdb, with one amino acid substitution allowed in CDR3.

The rearranged chain carries TRBV10-3 and TRBJ1-1, with a weak D call of TRBD1 (5 bases match). This clonotype was sampled from a woman aged 18 to 35 in good health. The specimen was PBMCs. The DNA is TGTGCCATCAGTGGAGGGGCGAACACTGAAGCTTTCTTT. It is translated as CAISGGANTEAFF.